The following is a TCR beta chain sequence with its context. Its target is unknown. The data originate from a study of T cell responses to AZD1222 COVID-19 vaccine. Study-level findings and limits: The study found vaccine-associated CD4 TCRs spanning spike, dominant at 160-218 and 743-854. At study baseline, merely five or six AZD1222 recipients were seropositive. Clonal diversity was possibly underestimated, and the donors were mostly white British, with more females.

Sequencing was performed with immunoSEQ multiplex PCR; in TCRdb, only in-frame clones are kept and a portion is missing. The sample yields under 150,000 clones, about 90% seen once. Germline values: CDR1 MNHNY, CDR2 SVGAGI (reference sequence). V shed 4 bases, J shed 6 bases, and the junction held 6 bases outside the gene matches. This CDR3 comprises 15 residues. The receptor was derived from an adult who received the AZD1222 COVID-19 vaccine. The chain has TRBV6-6 and TRBJ2-7; TRBD2 matches at 13 bases. Material: peripheral blood, obtained 28 days after the second AZD1222 dose. The CDR3 DNA reads TGTGCCAGCAGTTCCCGACTAGCGGGAGGCGTCGAGCAGTACTTC. This sequence encodes CASSSRLAGGVEQYF.